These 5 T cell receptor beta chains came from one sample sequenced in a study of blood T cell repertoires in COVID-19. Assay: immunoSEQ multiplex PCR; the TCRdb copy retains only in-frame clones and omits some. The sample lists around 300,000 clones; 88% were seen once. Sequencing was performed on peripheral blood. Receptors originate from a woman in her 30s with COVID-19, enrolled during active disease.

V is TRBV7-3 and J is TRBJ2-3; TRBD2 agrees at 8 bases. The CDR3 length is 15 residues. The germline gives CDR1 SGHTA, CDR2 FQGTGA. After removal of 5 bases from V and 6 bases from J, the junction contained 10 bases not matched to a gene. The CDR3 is CASSPGSGAGDTQYF. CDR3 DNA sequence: TGTGCCAGCAGCCCCGGTAGCGGGGCGGGGGATACGCAGTATTTT. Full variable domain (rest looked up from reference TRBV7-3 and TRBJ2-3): GAGVSQTPSNKVTEKGKYVELRCDPISGHTALYWYRQSLGQGPEFLIYFQGTGAADDSGLPNDRFFAVRPEGSVSTLKIQRTERGDSAVYLCASSPGSGAGDTQYFGPGTRLTVL.

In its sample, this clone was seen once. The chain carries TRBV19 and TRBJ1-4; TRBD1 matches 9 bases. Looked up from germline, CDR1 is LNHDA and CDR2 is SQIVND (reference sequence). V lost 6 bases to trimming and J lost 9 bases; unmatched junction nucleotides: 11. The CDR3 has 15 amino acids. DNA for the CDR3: TGTGCCAGTAGCGAAGACAGGGGGAAAAGTAAAAAACTGTTTTTT. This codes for CASSEDRGKSKKLFF.

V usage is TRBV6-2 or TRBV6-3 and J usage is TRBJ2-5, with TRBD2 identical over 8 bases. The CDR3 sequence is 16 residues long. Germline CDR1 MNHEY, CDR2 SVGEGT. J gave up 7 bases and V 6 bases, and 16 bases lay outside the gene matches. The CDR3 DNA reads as TGTGCCAGCAGCCGAATTAGCGGGGCCACCCAGGGGACCCAGTACTTC. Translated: CASSRISGATQGTQYF.

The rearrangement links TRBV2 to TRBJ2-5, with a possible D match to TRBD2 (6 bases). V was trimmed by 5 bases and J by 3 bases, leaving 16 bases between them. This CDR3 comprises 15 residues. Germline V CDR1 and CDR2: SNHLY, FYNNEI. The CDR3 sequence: CASSPAGTLEETQYF. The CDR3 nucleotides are TGTGCCAGCAGTCCTGCCGGGACTCTAGAAGAGACCCAGTACTTC.

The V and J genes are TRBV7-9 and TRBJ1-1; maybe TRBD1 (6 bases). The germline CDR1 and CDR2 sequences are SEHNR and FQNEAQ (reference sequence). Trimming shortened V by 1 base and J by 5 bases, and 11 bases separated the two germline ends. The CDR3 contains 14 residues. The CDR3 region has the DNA TGTGCCAGCAGCTTAGATCTCCAGGGGACTGAAGCTTTCTTT. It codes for CASSLDLQGTEAFF. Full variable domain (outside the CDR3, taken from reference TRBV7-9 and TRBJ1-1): DTGVSQNPRHKITKRGQNVTFRCDPISEHNRLYWYRQTLGQGPEFLTYFQNEAQLEKSRLLSDRFSAERPKGSFSTLEIQRTEQGDSAMYLCASSLDLQGTEAFFGQGTRLTVV.